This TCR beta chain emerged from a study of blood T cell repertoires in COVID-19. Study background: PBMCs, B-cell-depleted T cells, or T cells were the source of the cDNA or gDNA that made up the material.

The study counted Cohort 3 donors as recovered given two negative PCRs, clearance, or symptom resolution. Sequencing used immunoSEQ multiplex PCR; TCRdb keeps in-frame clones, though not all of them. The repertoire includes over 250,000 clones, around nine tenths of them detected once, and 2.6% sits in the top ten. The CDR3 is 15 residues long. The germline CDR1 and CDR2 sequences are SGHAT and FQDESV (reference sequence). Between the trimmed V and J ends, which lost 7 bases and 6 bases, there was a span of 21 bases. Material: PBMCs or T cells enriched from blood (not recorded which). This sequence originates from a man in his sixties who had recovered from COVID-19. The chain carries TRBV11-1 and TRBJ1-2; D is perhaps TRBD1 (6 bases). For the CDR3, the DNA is TGTGCCAGCACCACCGCCCCAACAGGGCTAAATGGCTACACCTTC. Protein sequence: CASTTAPTGLNGYTF. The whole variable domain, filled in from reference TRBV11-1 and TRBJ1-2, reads EAEVAQSPRYKITEKSQAVAFWCDPISGHATLYWYRQILGQGPELLVQFQDESVVDDSQLPKDRFSAERLKGVDSTLKIQPAELGDSAMYLCASTTAPTGLNGYTFGSGTRLTVV.